These 20 T cell receptor beta chains were all obtained from the same sample, sequenced in a study of identical twins. One entry per CDR3 protein, called by TCRdb with MiXCR from the 5' RACE reads. The sample contains roughly 280,000 distinct CDR3 sequences, roughly 8.6% of which appear only once. These records were also assigned to another study, of yellow fever vaccine responses in identical twins.

Sequencing was done on a sample of CD8+ T cells sorted from blood. These receptors originate from a woman aged 18-29 years in good health.

This clonotype has a count of ten or more. This rearrangement joins TRBV4-2 to TRBJ2-1; D uncertain. The CDR3 has 15 amino acids. Germline CDR1 LGHNA, CDR2 YNFKEQ. Deletions cut 2 bases from V and 4 bases from J, with 12 bases between. This CDR3 is CASSQSVGEYNEQFF. CDR3 bases: TGTGCCAGCAGCCAATCGGTCGGAGAGTACAATGAGCAGTTCTTC.

In this sample, this clonotype turned up a few times. The chain carries TRBV4-2 and TRBJ2-6, with D tentatively TRBD1 or TRBD2 (5 bases each). Germline V gene sequence: CDR1 LGHNA, CDR2 YNFKEQ. CDR3 length: 16 residues. Trimming left V 4 bases short and J 3 bases short, with 13 bases between. CDR3 sequence reads: CASSPEGQDGANVLTF. CDR3 bases: TGTGCCAGCAGCCCCGAGGGGCAAGATGGGGCCAACGTCCTGACTTTC.

V usage is TRBV10-3 and J usage is TRBJ2-7; the D is unclear. CDR1 and CDR2 from the germline V gene are ENHRY and SYGVKD. The CDR3 loop spans 12 amino acids. Trimming took 6 bases from V and 2 from J, leaving 8 bases between them. The DNA of the CDR3 is TGTGCCATCAGCGACACTACCTACGAGCAGTACTTC. This codes for CAISDTTYEQYF.

The rearrangement links TRBV29-1 to TRBJ1-1; D is perhaps TRBD1 (5 bases). CDR1 and CDR2 from the germline V gene are SQVTM and ANQGSEA. This CDR3 is 15 amino acids long. Trimming removed 6 bases from V and 6 bases from J, with 23 bases in between. CDR3 nucleotides: TGCAGCGTGGGGGGTGTGGGGGTAGGTTTCGCTGAAGCTTTCTTT. Protein: CSVGGVGVGFAEAFF.

The V and J genes are TRBV19 and TRBJ2-3, with TRBD2 matching 11 bases. CDR3 length equals 17 residues. Germline lookup yields CDR1 LNHDA and CDR2 SQIVND (reference sequence). V shed 3 bases and J 6 bases; nucleotides not matched to a gene: 11. This chain's CDR3 is CASSMRLAGSGWDTQYF. In nucleotides, the CDR3 is TGTGCCAGTAGTATGAGACTAGCGGGGAGCGGGTGGGATACGCAGTATTTT.

The V call is TRBV5-4, the J call TRBJ2-1; a possible D gene is TRBD1 (6 bases). This CDR3 is 13 amino acids long. Trimming pared 4 bases from V and 8 bases from J, leaving 13 bases between. Germline CDR1 SGHNT, CDR2 YYREEE (reference sequence). CDR3 residues: CASSHLQGDEQFF. The DNA for the CDR3 is TGTGCCAGCAGCCATTTACAGGGAGATGAGCAGTTCTTC.

This clonotype was recorded at least ten times. The V gene is TRBV27, the J gene TRBJ2-3, with D possibly being TRBD2 (5 bases). The CDR3 runs 14 residues. The V gene's germline CDR1 is MNHEY and CDR2 SMNVEV (reference sequence). V lost 2 bases and J lost 6, with 12 bases in between. The CDR3 bases are TGTGCCAGCAGTTTAGGATGGGGAGAGGATACGCAGTATTTT. This encodes CASSLGWGEDTQYF.

This clonotype was counted ten times or more. CDR3 DNA: TGCAGTGCTAGAGATCGGCAGGGGTTGGCCCAGTACTTC. It translates to CSARDRQGLAQYF. This chain connects TRBV20-1 to TRBJ2-5, with D possibly being TRBD1 (6 bases). The CDR3 spans 13 residues. V gave up 0 bases and J gave up 9 bases, with 14 bases separating them. Germline lookup yields CDR1 DFQATT and CDR2 SNEGSKA (reference sequence).

The table lists this clonotype with a few counts. Here the CDR3 reads CASTQSAGPNNEQFF. DNA of the CDR3: TGTGCCAGCACTCAGTCAGCGGGCCCTAACAATGAGCAGTTCTTC. V is TRBV27 and J is TRBJ2-1; a weak D match, TRBD2 (6 bases). Trimming left V 7 bases short and J 5 bases short, with 18 bases between. Germline assignment: CDR1 MNHEY and CDR2 SMNVEV (reference sequence). The CDR3 loop spans 15 amino acids.

This clonotype was counted ten times or more. V gene TRBV5-1 combines with J gene TRBJ2-1; 7 bases line up with TRBD2. The V and J ends lost 4 bases and 8 bases, in that order; junction bases with no gene match: 6. The CDR3 extends over 13 amino acids. Germline V gives CDR1 SGHRS, CDR2 YFSETQ. As DNA, the CDR3 is TGCGCCAGCAGCATCGGGAGCGGGGATGAGCAGTTCTTC. It specifies CASSIGSGDEQFF.

Ten or more counts support this clonotype. J is TRBJ2-5 and V is TRBV12-3 or TRBV12-4; no definite D call. CDR3 length: 12 residues. Trimming removed 3 bases at V and 5 bases at J, with 7 bases between. The CDR3 loop is CASSFLKETQYF. CDR3 sequence (DNA): TGTGCCAGCAGTTTTCTGAAGGAGACCCAGTACTTC.

This clonotype was recorded at least ten times. The chain joins TRBV9 to TRBJ2-5, with TRBD2 matching over 11 bases. Trimming removed 0 bases from V and 5 bases from J; junction bases left unmatched: 15. The CDR3 spans 19 residues. The germline V gene encodes CDR1 SGDLS and CDR2 YYNGEE. The CDR3 coding sequence is TGTGCCAGCAGCGTAGGGGCCTTAGCGGGGGGGAACTGGGCGGAGACCCAGTACTTC. Protein: CASSVGALAGGNWAETQYF.

This clonotype has ten or more counts. The rearrangement uses TRBV29-1 and TRBJ2-2, with TRBD2 identical over 7 bases. J was trimmed by 6 bases and V by 4 bases; bases with no gene match: 8. The CDR3 runs 14 residues. Germline CDR1 and CDR2: SQVTM and ANQGSEA. As DNA, the CDR3 is TGCAGCGTTGGGCTATTTGCGGGAGCCGGGGAGCTGTTTTTT. It codes for CSVGLFAGAGELFF.

About this clonotype: A read error may account for a junction end that differs from germline. The chain uses TRBV11-2 and TRBJ2-2; D perhaps matches TRBD2 (5 bases). The germline CDR1 and CDR2 sequences are SGHAT and FQNNGV. CDR3 length equals 12 residues. The CDR3 here is CASSFAAGVLFF. The CDR3 coding sequence is TGTGCCAGCAGCTTCGCTGCCGGGGTGCTGTTTTTT. The full variable domain, completed using reference TRBV11-2 and TRBJ2-2, is EAGVAQSPRYKIIEKRQSVAFWCNPISGHATLYWYQQILGQGPKLLIQFQNNGVVDDSQLPKDRFSAERLKGVDSTLKIQPAKLEDSAVYLCASSFAAGVLFFGEGSRLTVL.

The V and J genes are TRBV7-9 and TRBJ2-7; D is unresolved. Germline values: CDR1 SEHNR, CDR2 FQNEAQ (reference sequence). This CDR3 has 14 residues. The ends were cut back, 5 bases at V and 0 bases at J, with 11 bases in the middle. The CDR3 sequence: CASSEKDRSYEQYF. The CDR3 DNA is TGTGCCAGCAGCGAGAAAGACCGCTCCTACGAGCAGTACTTC.

V usage is TRBV7-9 and J usage is TRBJ2-2, with 10 bases lining up with TRBD1. With V trimmed by 5 bases and J by 6 bases, 6 bases remained unmatched. The CDR3 has 15 amino acids. Germline V gives CDR1 SEHNR, CDR2 FQNEAQ (reference sequence). This CDR3 reads CASSDGTGEAGELFF. CDR3 nucleotides: TGTGCCAGCAGCGACGGGACAGGGGAGGCCGGGGAGCTGTTTTTT.

This clonotype came up a few times. At one end, the junction sequence differs from germline, possibly due to a read error. V is TRBV12-3 or TRBV12-4 and J is TRBJ2-1; no firm D call. There are 18 residues in the CDR3. The CDR3 is CTSSFTVGRRSSYNEQFF. The CDR3 DNA follows: TGTACCAGCAGTTTCACGGTGGGCAGACGGAGCTCCTACAATGAGCAGTTCTTC.

This clonotype was detected only a few times. This sequence joins TRBV5-1 and TRBJ2-5; 10 bases align to TRBD2. The CDR3 is 17 amino acids. The germline V gene has CDR1 SGHRS and CDR2 YFSETQ. V was clipped by 0 bases and J by 2 bases; unmatched bases: 7. The CDR3 protein is CASSLALAGVFQETQYF. The CDR3 DNA reads as TGCGCCAGCAGCTTGGCCCTAGCGGGGGTCTTTCAAGAGACCCAGTACTTC.

This clonotype was recorded a few times. This chain joins TRBV27 and TRBJ2-1, with D uncertain. V lost 6 bases and J 5 bases, leaving 11 bases between the germline ends. From germline, CDR1 is MNHEY and CDR2 SMNVEV (reference sequence). The CDR3 sequence is 13 residues long. CDR3 sequence: CASSPFPNNEQFF. The CDR3 DNA reads TGTGCCAGCAGCCCCTTCCCCAACAATGAGCAGTTCTTC.

About this clonotype itself: A read error may account for a junction end that differs from germline. The chain uses TRBV12-3 or TRBV12-4 and TRBJ2-1; D could derive from TRBD1 or TRBD2 (5 bases each). The CDR3 totals 15 residues. The CDR3 loop is CASTHRGLSSNEQFF. CDR3 DNA sequence: TGTGCCAGCACCCACCGGGGCCTTTCCTCCAATGAGCAGTTCTTC.